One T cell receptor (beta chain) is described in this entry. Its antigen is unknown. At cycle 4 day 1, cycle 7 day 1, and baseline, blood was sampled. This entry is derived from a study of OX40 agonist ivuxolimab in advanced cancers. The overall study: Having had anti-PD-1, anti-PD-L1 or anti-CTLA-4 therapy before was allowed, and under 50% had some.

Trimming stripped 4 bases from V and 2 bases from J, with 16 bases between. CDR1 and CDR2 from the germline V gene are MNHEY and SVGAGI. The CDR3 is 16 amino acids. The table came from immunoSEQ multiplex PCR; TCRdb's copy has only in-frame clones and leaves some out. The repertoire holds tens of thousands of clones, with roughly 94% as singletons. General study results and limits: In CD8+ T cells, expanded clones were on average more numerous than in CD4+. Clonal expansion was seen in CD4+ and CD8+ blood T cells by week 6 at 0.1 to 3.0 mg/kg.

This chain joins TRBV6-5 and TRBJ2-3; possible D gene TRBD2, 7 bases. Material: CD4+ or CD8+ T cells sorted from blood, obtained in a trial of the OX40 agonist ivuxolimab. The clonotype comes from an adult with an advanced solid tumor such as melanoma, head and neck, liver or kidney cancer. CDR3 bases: TGTGCCAGCAGTTTACGGGGGGCCAGTTACACAGATACGCAGTATTTT. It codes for CASSLRGASYTDTQYF.